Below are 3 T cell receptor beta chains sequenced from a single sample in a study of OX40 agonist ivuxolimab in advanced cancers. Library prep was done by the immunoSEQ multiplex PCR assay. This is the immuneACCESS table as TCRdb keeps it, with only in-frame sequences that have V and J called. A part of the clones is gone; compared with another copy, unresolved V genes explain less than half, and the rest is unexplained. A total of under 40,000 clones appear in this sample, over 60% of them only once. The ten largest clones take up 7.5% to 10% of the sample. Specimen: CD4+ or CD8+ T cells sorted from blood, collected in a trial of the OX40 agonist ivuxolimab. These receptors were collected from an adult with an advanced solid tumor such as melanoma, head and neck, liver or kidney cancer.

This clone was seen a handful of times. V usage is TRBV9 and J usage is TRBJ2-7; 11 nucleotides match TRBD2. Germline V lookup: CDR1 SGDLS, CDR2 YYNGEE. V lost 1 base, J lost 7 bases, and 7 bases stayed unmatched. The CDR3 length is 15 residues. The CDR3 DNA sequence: TGTGCCAGCAGCGTACGCCTAGCGGGAGGAATGGAGCAGTACTTC. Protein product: CASSVRLAGGMEQYF. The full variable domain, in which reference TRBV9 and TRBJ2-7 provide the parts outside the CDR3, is DSGVTQTPKHLITATGQRVTLRCSPRSGDLSVYWYQQSLDQGLQFLIQYYNGEERAKGNILERFSAQQFPDLHSELNLSSLELGDSALYFCASSVRLAGGMEQYFGPGTRLTVT.

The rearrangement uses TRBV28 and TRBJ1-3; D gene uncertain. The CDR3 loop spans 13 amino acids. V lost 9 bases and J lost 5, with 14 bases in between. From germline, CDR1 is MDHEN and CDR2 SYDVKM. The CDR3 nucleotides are TGTGCCAGTTCTGAGAGGGCTAGAAACACCATATATTTT. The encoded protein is CASSERARNTIYF.

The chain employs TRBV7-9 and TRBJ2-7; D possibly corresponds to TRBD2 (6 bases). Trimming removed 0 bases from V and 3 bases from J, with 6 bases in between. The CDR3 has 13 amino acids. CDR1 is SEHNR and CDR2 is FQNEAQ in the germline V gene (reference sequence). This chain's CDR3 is CASSLAGLYEQYF. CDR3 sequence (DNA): TGTGCCAGCAGCTTAGCGGGACTCTACGAGCAGTACTTC.